This paragraph covers one T cell receptor (beta chain) sequence. The specificity of this receptor is unknown. Base qualities are not recorded, but no much larger clone differs from it by a single base. The data belong to a study of cytomegalovirus exposure and HLA in healthy donors (dated 2017 in TCRdb). Study-wide context: According to an earlier analysis of 587 of the donors, 200 million or so T cells yielded some 120 million unique TCR beta sequences and 250 to 350 Gb of sequence data. The study profiled the T cell repertoires of under 700 subjects by immunosequencing and related them to cytomegalovirus serostatus. Donor age, sex, ethnicity and CMV serostatus were compiled alongside the repertoire data. In an earlier analysis of roughly 600 of the donors, high-throughput TCR beta sequencing was used to judge whether each TCR beta V gene segment behaved as functional or pseudogenic. On average, roughly 250,000 unique TCR beta nucleotide sequences were sequenced per donor among 398 genotyped donors of the cohort, with roughly 18% of those sequences being non-productive. High-throughput TCR immunosequencing, statistical association of individual TCRs with disease status, and machine learning were combined to predict cytomegalovirus infection status. In a later analysis, previously published TCR beta repertoires from some 640 donors were re-analyzed and high-resolution HLA genotyping was added so that TCR occurrence patterns could be studied. Class I and class II HLA loci were covered by the typing at four-digit resolution. In the later analysis, no new phenotypic data were used to find candidate immune exposures; instead, reliance was placed on TCR beta sequences and their occurrence across donors. In addition to the first cohort of roughly 670 subjects, a separate validation cohort of some 120 different subjects was used. A later genetic analysis used genome-wide SNP genotypes for about 65% of the roughly 670 donors, treating that subset as a discovery cohort. The genetic ancestry cluster associated with self-reported Caucasian donors included about 81% of the approximately 410 genotyped donors. Typing coverage differed by locus: A, B, C, DRB1 and DQB1 were typed in about 620-640 donors, DQA1 in roughly 500, DPA1 in approximately 610, and DPB1 in roughly 450. All discovery cohort repertoires had been generated using a single sequencing platform. Roughly 300 gigabases of sequencing data and tens of millions of unique TCR sequences made up an early release that covered some 640 HLA-typed donors. The study was designed to test whether signatures of past pathogen exposure could be identified by cataloging public T cell receptors. A few DR-DQ haplotypes were handled as single units for association and clustering because linkage in the cohort was strong. General study outcomes and caveats: The classifier was reported to diagnose cytomegalovirus status with high specificity and sensitivity in both the original cohort and the validation cohort. A further reported finding was that TCR beta sequences accurately predicted the HLA-A and HLA-B alleles for most subjects in the first cohort. Because HLA typing was missing for some donors at each locus, association tests included only the typed subset. While some public TCRs were present in many individuals, most TCR sequences turned up only very rarely across donors. This cohort had only TCR beta chains sequenced, and the lack of alpha or paired-chain data limited which features could be detected. A cluster of highly shared sequence variants was judged likely to be a technical artifact of the sequencing pipeline. In a later analysis, HLA-associated TCR beta chains were found to be more clonally expanded and to have lower generation probabilities than equally common non-associated chains. Roughly uniform sequencing depth across donors was assumed in presence/absence analyses, although this assumption may not hold. Because counts were too low, 15 to 20 rarely observed V segments, including chromosome 9 orphons, were excluded from the earlier analysis of under 650 of the donors. Because the 87-base-pair reads could not distinguish some IMGT-functional V segments, including TRBV6-2 and TRBV6-3, those segments were excluded. Correlated functional status among segregating V segments might be attributable to linkage disequilibrium, but an unknown experimental factor could not be ruled out. Immune exposure information for the cohort was limited to CMV serostatus. According to a later genetic analysis, donors in an Asian-associated ancestry cluster had fewer N-insertions in productive TCRs than the approximately 670-donor mean. It was suggested by the authors that the approach could potentially be generalized to other disease states and immunological phenotypes. Assigning TCR associations to individual alleles was difficult when HLA alleles, especially DR and DQ, strongly co-occurred. An association between a missense DCLRE1C variant and V-gene and J-gene trimming of TCR beta chains was found in a later genetic analysis and replicated in an independent cohort. The study listed 150 to 200 TCR beta chains as associated with cytomegalovirus. In a later analysis, some 18,000 TCR beta sequences were associated with specific HLA alleles at a false discovery rate of 0.05. A later analysis found that most CMV-associated TCR beta chains appeared HLA-restricted, with HLA associations seemingly driven largely by CMV exposure. A later analysis reported that several top co-occurrence clusters appeared linked to parvovirus B19, influenza, CMV and Epstein-Barr virus. A few of the identified cytomegalovirus-associated TCR beta chains were confirmed in vitro to be specific for cytomegalovirus antigens. In a later analysis, TCR association rates were found to vary across HLA loci, with the most associated TCRs seen for DRB1 alleles and the fewest for HLA-C alleles. In an earlier analysis of approximately 590 of the donors, most TCR beta V segments appeared in productive rearrangements about 87% or about 30% of the time, broadly matching IMGT annotations.

Library preparation used the immunoSEQ multiplex PCR assay. The multiplex PCR relied on a mix of 60 forward primers for TCR Vbeta segments and 13 reverse primers for TCR Jbeta segments. The CDR3 region of rearranged TCR beta genes was amplified from genomic DNA by a multiplex PCR assay. On the Illumina HiSeq System, the amplified TCR beta libraries were sequenced as 87-base-pair reads. The authors' analysis ran thus. Across the roughly 600 repertoires, a later analysis counted 75 million to 90 million unique TCR beta chains, some 11 million of which were shared by at least two donors. Raw reads were error-corrected and collapsed into unique sequences by a nearest-neighbor algorithm in which closely related sequences were merged to remove PCR and sequencing errors. To assign V, D and J gene segments, CDR3 sequences were aligned to IMGT reference sequences. Each retained sequence needed at least a six-nucleotide match to both a V gene segment and a J gene segment. A rearrangement counted as productive if the CDR3 had no stop codons and remained in frame with V and J, and every other rearrangement counted as non-productive. Following IMGT convention, CDR3 was defined as the stretch from the second conserved V-encoded cysteine up to the conserved J-encoded phenylalanine. Sequences without an unambiguous match to a single V gene segment were excluded from the earlier analysis of 587 of the donors. In an earlier analysis of approximately 590 of the donors, V segments were called functional above 56.7% productive rearrangements and were called segregating when the between-donor standard deviation exceeded 5%. A statistical classification framework was built to diagnose cytomegalovirus status from the catalog of TCR beta chain sequences. In a later analysis, TCR nucleotide sequences were compared against IMGT/GENE-DB human TR gene sequences so that V and J genes could be assigned. Using the TCRdist pipeline, a later analysis assigned CDR3 sequences along with most-parsimonious VDJ recombination scenarios. A later analysis defined each TCR beta chain by its CDR3 amino acid sequence plus V-gene family, and excluded reads lacking a unique V-gene family. To address suspected cross-contamination and a sequencing artifact, a later analysis removed around 590 highly shared, low-generation-probability nucleotide sequences. In a later analysis, a clonal expansion index was calculated for each public chain from normalized within-repertoire ranks of inferred template counts. Generation probabilities in a later analysis came from a VDJ recombination model fitted to out-of-frame rearrangements, and those results were checked against IGoR. In a later analysis, hypergeometric tests were used to score TCR-TCR, TCR-HLA and TCR-CMV co-occurrence, with a repertoire-size bias correction applied to TCR pairs. A later analysis estimated false discovery rates by permuting HLA or CMV assignments 20 times. In a later analysis, co-occurring TCRs were grouped with DBSCAN, and TCRdist sequence similarity was added when clustering was performed within HLA-allele-positive subsets. Repertoires with fewer than 30,000 or more than 120,000 public chains, plus five repertoires with anomalous nucleotide sharing, were excluded from co-occurrence clustering. TCRdb's version of the immuneACCESS table is confined to in-frame rearrangements and falls short of the full clone set. An unresolved V gene accounts for under half of the shortfall where checked; the remainder is of unknown origin. Clonal size and the V and J genes are those of that table, whereas D and trimming came from the DNA. The sample data list 70,000 to 95,000 clones, and 70% to 90% of these were observed just once. The top ten hold approximately 2% of the sample.

V is cut by 10 bases and J by 3 bases, and the space between the germline ends is 11 bases. From the cysteine up to the phenylalanine, the CDR3 has a length of 12 residues. The CDR3 DNA has 36 bases and is translated from base 1. CDR1 SGHTS and CDR2 YDEGEE were looked up in the germline V gene. The cohort comprised several hundred healthy bone marrow donors. At the time of sampling, all cohort members were nominally healthy, though unrecorded immune exposures were likely present. The donor was CMV seronegative and was included in the group of a few hundred seronegative cohort members. Each donor provided a peripheral blood sample, and peripheral blood mononuclear cells were used for TCR beta sequencing. The Qiagen DNeasy Blood Extraction Kit was used to extract genomic DNA from the blood cell samples.

This chain joins TRBV5-8 to TRBJ1-3; tentative D gene TRBD1, with 5 bases matching. The receptor's source is a man aged 18-30 years in good health and CMV-seronegative. Source material: PBMCs. The DNA sequence is TGTGCCCGGGGGGGAGATGGAAACACCATATATTTT. Translated, this is CARGGDGNTIYF.